The 20 T cell receptor beta chains below all came from one sample that was sequenced in a study of Ad26.COV2.S vaccination and SARS-CoV-2 variants. Sequenced by immunoSEQ multiplex PCR; TCRdb stores in-frame clones only, minus some. The data contain approximately 420,000 clones, roughly 88% of them seen just once; the ten biggest clones take up roughly 4%. Noted treatment: over 15 received Ad26.COV2.S at low or high dose, single or two shots; several received placebo; per-sample allocation not given. All samples were drawn on day 63, counting from the first vaccine or placebo injection. The material sequenced was peripheral blood, taken in a trial of Ad26.COV2.S vaccine versus placebo. These receptors were taken from a person aged 18-60 years who received the Ad26.COV2.S COVID-19 vaccine or a placebo.

This chain joins TRBV28 and TRBJ2-3; TRBD2 aligns across 13 bases. Trimming cost V 3 bases and J 4 bases; bases outside gene matches: 4. Germline lookup yields CDR1 MDHEN and CDR2 SYDVKM. CDR3 size: 16 residues. For the CDR3, the DNA is TGTGCCAGCAGTTTGTTAACTAGCGGGGGGGCAGATACGCAGTATTTT. It yields the protein CASSLLTSGGADTQYF.

The chain employs TRBV3-1 (or the pseudogene TRBV3-2) and TRBJ1-5; possible D gene TRBD1, 5 bases. The CDR3 has 12 amino acids. Germline V CDR1 and CDR2: LGHDT, YNNKEL (reference sequence). V lost 4 bases and J 12 bases, leaving 13 bases between the germline ends. CDR3 in DNA: TGTGCCAGCAGCCTCCGGACGGGACTCCAGCATTTT. It specifies CASSLRTGLQHF.

The chain links TRBV5-1 to TRBJ2-7; possibly TRBD1 for D (5 bases). The germline V gene encodes CDR1 SGHRS and CDR2 YFSETQ. The CDR3 consists of 14 residues. Trimming pared 0 bases from V and 2 bases from J, leaving 9 bases between. CDR3 nucleotide sequence: TGCGCCAGCAGCTTGGGTGCAGGGACCTACGAGCAGTACTTC. Its protein is CASSLGAGTYEQYF.

The chain couples TRBV6-5 to TRBJ1-5; no clear D gene. The CDR3 runs to 16 residues. Germline V lookup: CDR1 MNHEY, CDR2 SVGAGI. Trimming shortened V by 4 bases and J by 0 bases, and 13 bases separated the two germline ends. The CDR3, as DNA: TGTGCCAGCAGTTCAACGCCCGGGTATAGCAATCAGCCCCAGCATTTT. It codes for CASSSTPGYSNQPQHF.

The chain is built from TRBV5-4 and TRBJ2-5; the match to TRBD1 covers 7 bases. The V segment lost 4 bases and the J segment 2 bases; nucleotides outside the gene matches: 5. CDR1 is SGHNT, CDR2 YYREEE, per germline (reference sequence). The CDR3 consists of 14 residues. The CDR3 loop reads CASSPGQVQETQYF. CDR3 bases: TGTGCCAGCAGCCCCGGACAGGTTCAAGAGACCCAGTACTTC.

A single count supports this clone. The chain has TRBV2 and TRBJ2-3; the D gene is possibly TRBD1 (6 bases). In germline, CDR1 is SNHLY, CDR2 FYNNEI. The V end lost 7 bases, the J end lost 3 bases, and 11 bases lay between the germline ends. This CDR3 spans 13 amino acids. CDR3 protein: CASTTGLTDTQYF. CDR3 in DNA: TGTGCCAGCACCACAGGGTTAACAGATACGCAGTATTTT.

The chain employs TRBV28 and TRBJ2-5; TRBD2 might be the D (5 bases). Germline-derived CDR1 and CDR2 are MDHEN and SYDVKM. There are 15 residues in the CDR3. The V end lost 4 bases, the J end lost 2 bases, and 14 bases lay between the germline ends. The CDR3 reads CASSSLGKSQETQYF. The CDR3, as DNA: TGTGCCAGCAGTTCTCTCGGGAAGTCTCAAGAGACCCAGTACTTC.

V gene TRBV7-9 combines with J gene TRBJ2-7; no clear D gene. Trimming stripped 7 bases from V and 2 bases from J, with 12 bases between. This CDR3 comprises 13 residues. Germline lookup yields CDR1 SEHNR and CDR2 FQNEAQ (reference sequence). CDR3 residues: CASTLGPTYEQYF. In DNA form, the CDR3 reads TGTGCCAGCACGTTGGGTCCGACCTACGAGCAGTACTTC. The whole variable domain, remainder taken from reference TRBV7-9 and TRBJ2-7, is DTGVSQNPRHKITKRGQNVTFRCDPISEHNRLYWYRQTLGQGPEFLTYFQNEAQLEKSRLLSDRFSAERPKGSFSTLEIQRTEQGDSAMYLCASTLGPTYEQYFGPGTRLTVT.

The chain uses TRBV4-3 and TRBJ1-3; tentatively, D is TRBD1 (6 bases). Deletions cut 0 bases from V and 5 bases from J, with 17 bases between. The CDR3 extends over 17 amino acids. Looked up from germline, CDR1 is LGHNA and CDR2 is YSLEER. The CDR3 DNA sequence: TGCGCCAGCAGCCAAGATATAGGAAGGACAGTTCGAAACACCATATATTTT. Encoded protein: CASSQDIGRTVRNTIYF.

The chain recombines TRBV11-2 with TRBJ1-2; D is undetermined. Germline V gene data show CDR1 as SGHAT and CDR2 as FQNNGV. The ends were cut back, 1 base at V and 4 bases at J, with 13 bases in the middle. The CDR3 has 15 amino acids. CDR3 sequence (DNA): TGTGCCAGCAGCTTAGTACCGACGGACTTCTATGGCTACACCTTC. It codes for CASSLVPTDFYGYTF. Full variable domain (rest looked up from reference TRBV11-2 and TRBJ1-2): EAGVAQSPRYKIIEKRQSVAFWCNPISGHATLYWYQQILGQGPKLLIQFQNNGVVDDSQLPKDRFSAERLKGVDSTLKIQPAKLEDSAVYLCASSLVPTDFYGYTFGSGTRLTVV.

The chain carries TRBV9 and TRBJ1-4; the D is unclear. The germline CDR1 and CDR2 sequences are SGDLS and YYNGEE. This CDR3 region has 14 residues. Deletions cut 0 bases from V and 1 base from J, with 4 bases between. The CDR3 spells CASSVDGTNEKLFF. For the CDR3, the DNA is TGTGCCAGCAGCGTAGATGGAACTAATGAAAAACTGTTTTTT.

The V and J genes are TRBV9 and TRBJ2-5, with 9 bases that match TRBD2. CDR1 and CDR2 (germline): SGDLS, YYNGEE. V trimming: 1 base; J trimming: 2 bases; junction bases outside the gene matches: 3. The CDR3 totals 15 residues. CDR3 sequence: CASSVKAGGQETQYF. CDR3 in DNA: TGTGCCAGCAGCGTAAAAGCGGGGGGACAAGAGACCCAGTACTTC.

The chain carries TRBV19 and TRBJ2-1, with TRBD1 matching over 10 bases. Germline V lookup: CDR1 LNHDA, CDR2 SQIVND (reference sequence). Losses at the gene ends were 1 base for V and 15 bases for J; bases not matched to a gene: 12. The CDR3 spans 15 residues. CDR3 loop: CASSIGDRGRLGLFF. For the CDR3, the DNA is TGTGCCAGTAGTATAGGGGACAGGGGTCGTTTGGGTCTGTTCTTC.

This rearrangement joins TRBV28 to TRBJ1-5, with 10 bases identical to TRBD1. The CDR3 has 16 residues. The germline V gene encodes CDR1 MDHEN and CDR2 SYDVKM. J lost 1 base, V lost 7 bases, and 7 bases had no gene match. This CDR3 is CASIQTDRGSNQPQHF. The CDR3 bases are TGTGCCAGCATACAGACGGACAGGGGGAGCAATCAGCCCCAGCATTTT.

This clone was counted a single time. This chain joins TRBV11-2 and TRBJ2-7; maybe TRBD2 (6 bases). The CDR3 is made up of 14 amino acids. Trimming removed 1 base at V and 2 bases at J, with 9 bases between. The germline gives CDR1 SGHAT, CDR2 FQNNGV. The CDR3 nucleotides read TGTGCCAGCAGCTTAGCGGGGGTGGCCTACGAGCAGTACTTC. The encoded protein is CASSLAGVAYEQYF.

This chain uses TRBV6-1 with TRBJ1-2; D gene ambiguous. This CDR3 has 16 amino acids. Deletions cut 6 bases from V and 1 base from J, with 18 bases between. The germline CDR1 and CDR2 sequences are MNHNS and SASEGT. The chain's CDR3 is CASSEPWTGINYGYTF. The CDR3 bases are TGTGCCAGCAGCGAACCTTGGACGGGCATTAACTATGGCTACACCTTC.

This rearrangement joins TRBV27 to TRBJ1-5; D call uncertain. The germline V gene encodes CDR1 MNHEY and CDR2 SMNVEV (reference sequence). The CDR3 contains 14 residues. V lost 7 bases to trimming and J lost 3 bases, with 13 bases between them. CDR3 coding DNA: TGTGCCAGCACCCCCTTAGGCTTCAATCAGCCCCAGCATTTT. Its translation: CASTPLGFNQPQHF.

This chain links TRBV20-1 with TRBJ2-2; TRBD2 might be the D (6 bases). The ends were cut back, 6 bases at V and 7 bases at J, with 9 bases in the middle. CDR3 length equals 11 residues. In germline, CDR1 is DFQATT, CDR2 SNEGSKA (reference sequence). CDR3 sequence: CSATRGGELFF. The CDR3 DNA follows: TGCAGTGCAACGCGGGGCGGGGAGCTGTTTTTT.

The J gene is TRBJ2-5, the V gene TRBV12-3 or TRBV12-4; tentative D call: TRBD1 (5 bases). The CDR3 loop spans 13 amino acids. The V end was cut by 7 bases, the J end by 5 bases, with 14 bases between. As DNA, the CDR3 is TGTGCCAGCAACCATGACAGTTCGGAGACCCAGTACTTC. This translates into CASNHDSSETQYF.

In regard to this clone: Other nucleotide sequences from this sample produce the same CDR3. The chain is built from TRBV28 and TRBJ1-4; 8 bases agree with TRBD1. Germline trimming cut 5 bases from V and 5 bases from J; bases unmatched to any gene: 1. CDR1 is MDHEN and CDR2 is SYDVKM in the germline V gene. The CDR3 loop spans 13 amino acids. The CDR3 bases are TGTGCCAGCAGTACAGGGGGGAATGAAAAACTGTTTTTT. Protein product: CASSTGGNEKLFF.